Listed here are 8 T cell receptor beta chains from one sample, sequenced in a study of graft-versus-host responses after intestinal transplantation. The plating included about 200,000 irradiated, violet-dye-labeled stimulator cells together with about 200,000 CFSE-labeled responder cells. Some clones are missing from TCRdb's copy, which holds only in-frame ones; the method was immunoSEQ multiplex PCR. In the table there are roughly 13,000 clones, 30% to 40% of which are singletons. The sequenced sample was alloreactive CD8+ T cells from a mixed lymphocyte reaction culture, obtained before intestinal transplant. Subset reported: CFSE-low proliferating T cells sorted from roughly six-day pre-transplant mixed lymphocyte reaction (GvH or HvG direction). The receptors were sampled from a human patient who received an intestinal transplant.

This clone showed up just a few times. CDR3 bases: TGCGCCAGCAGAGGTGAGACAGGGATCGATGAGCAGTTCTTC. Protein sequence: CASRGETGIDEQFF. The V call is TRBV5-1, the J call TRBJ2-1, with 7 bases lining up with TRBD1. CDR1 SGHRS and CDR2 YFSETQ come from the germline V gene. V shed 5 bases, J shed 8 bases, and the junction held 10 bases outside the gene matches. The CDR3 extends over 14 amino acids. Based on the CDR3 plus reference TRBV5-1 and TRBJ2-1, the full variable domain is KAGVTQTPRYLIKTRGQQVTLSCSPISGHRSVSWYQQTPGQGLQFLFEYFSETQRNKGNFPGRFSGRQFSNSRSEMNVSTLELGDSALYLCASRGETGIDEQFFGPGTRLTVL.

V usage is TRBV4-1 and J usage is TRBJ2-7, with 7 bases fitting TRBD1. The CDR3 totals 15 residues. The ends lost 4 bases at V and 2 bases at J; junction bases unmatched: 8. The germline gives CDR1 MGHRA, CDR2 YSYEKL. CDR3 in DNA: TGCGCCAGCAGCCCTCGGGACAGCAACCCCTACGAGCAGTACTTC. It yields the protein CASSPRDSNPYEQYF.

The chain uses TRBV30 and TRBJ1-4; 8 bases align to TRBD1. The ends lost 0 bases at V and 12 bases at J; junction bases unmatched: 6. The germline V gene encodes CDR1 GTSNPN and CDR2 SVGIG (reference sequence). This CDR3 has 13 amino acids. The CDR3 DNA reads TGTGCCTGGAGTGTACAGGGGGGAGTGGAACTGTTTTTT. Translated, it gives CAWSVQGGVELFF.

The rearrangement links TRBV13 to TRBJ2-7; 8 bases fit TRBD2. The CDR3 runs 14 residues. V was clipped by 1 base and J by 3 bases; unmatched bases: 2. Germline CDR1 reads PRHDT; CDR2 reads FYEKMQ (reference sequence). The CDR3 sequence is CASSLVAGGYEQYF. The CDR3 DNA reads TGTGCCAGCAGCTTAGTGGCGGGAGGCTACGAGCAGTACTTC.

V and J are TRBV10-2 and TRBJ1-5; D unresolved. There are 14 residues in the CDR3. Germline assignment: CDR1 WSHSY and CDR2 SAAADI. Deletions cut 11 bases from V and 0 bases from J, with 14 bases between. The CDR3 sequence is CASTRVNSNQPQHF. The CDR3, as DNA: TGCGCCTCAACGAGAGTAAATAGCAATCAGCCCCAGCATTTT.

The chain joins TRBV27 to TRBJ2-2, with D perhaps matching TRBD1 (6 bases). The germline CDR1 and CDR2 sequences are MNHEY and SMNVEV (reference sequence). The V end was cut by 8 bases, the J end by 6 bases, with 13 bases between. The CDR3 loop spans 13 amino acids. CDR3 sequence: CASQGIGAGELFF. The CDR3 DNA is TGTGCCAGCCAGGGGATTGGGGCCGGGGAGCTGTTTTTT.

The rearrangement links TRBV4-3 to TRBJ2-7, with D tentatively TRBD2 (5 bases). Germline-derived CDR1 and CDR2 are LGHNA and YSLEER. The CDR3 is made up of 18 amino acids. The V end lost 0 bases, the J end lost 7 bases, and 25 bases lay between the germline ends. The CDR3 here is CASSQDLGRTGIRLEQYF. The CDR3 coding sequence is TGCGCCAGCAGCCAAGATCTAGGACGGACGGGAATAAGACTGGAGCAGTACTTC.

This chain links TRBV29-1 with TRBJ2-3; weak D call: TRBD2 (5 bases). The CDR3 spans 13 residues. Trimming cost V 2 bases and J 2 bases, with 8 bases left between them. Germline V gene data show CDR1 as SQVTM and CDR2 as ANQGSEA. The CDR3 loop is CSVEPGITDTQYF. The DNA for the CDR3 is TGCAGCGTTGAACCGGGGATCACAGATACGCAGTATTTT.